This section outlines one T cell receptor delta chain sequence together with its context. TCRdb reapplied CATT to the multiplex PCR reads. The sample shows about 48,000 delta-chain clones, about 1.5% of them seen only once. This sample was included in a study of γδ T cells in repeated Plasmodium falciparum infection. Flow sorting of PBMC yielded separate Vgamma9/Vdelta2+ and Vdelta2-negative gammadelta T cell populations for bulk repertoire analysis. The CDR3 runs 17 residues. V shed 10 bases and J 0 bases; nucleotides not matched to a gene: 16. CDR1 TSWWSYY and CDR2 QGS come from the germline V gene.

The source is a pool of human donors (malaria-infected and uninfected, not separated). The sequenced sample consisted of gamma-delta T cells from blood. The chain uses TRDV1 and TRDJ1; TRDD3 matches at 8 bases. Here the J gene came from matching the DNA to germline, since TCRdb omits it. The CDR3 reads CARETKGYVLDTDKLIF. CDR3 bases: TGTGCTCGGGAAACAAAGGGATACGTTCTTGACACCGATAAACTCATCTTT.